These T cell receptor beta chains were read from a single sample in a study of OX40 agonist ivuxolimab in advanced cancers. The data were produced by immunoSEQ multiplex PCR, yet TCRdb's version contains in-frame clones alone and is incomplete. This table holds some 51,000 clones, over 75% found once. The input for sequencing was CD4+ or CD8+ T cells sorted from blood, taken in a trial of the OX40 agonist ivuxolimab. The receptors were sampled from an adult with an advanced solid tumor such as melanoma, head and neck, liver or kidney cancer. CDR3s include the opening cysteine and the closing phenylalanine or tryptophan. D genes are given only for firm matches. Clone size is shown for a subset of rows, as once, few, many or a class of expanded clone.

d_call,v_call,j_call,clone_size,cdr3_nt,cdr3_aa
TRBD2,TRBV10-1,TRBJ2-7,NA,TGCGCCAGCAGACGTATTGCTAGCGGGGGATACGAGCAGTACTTC,CASRRIASGGYEQYF
NA,TRBV6-1,TRBJ2-7,NA,TGTGCCAGCAGTGAAGGAGGGGGTATGTACGAGCAGTACTTC,CASSEGGGMYEQYF
TRBD1,TRBV7-8,TRBJ2-7,few,TGTGCCAGCAGCTTCGGGGACAGTTACTACGAGCAGTACTTC,CASSFGDSYYEQYF
NA,TRBV19,TRBJ1-3,NA,TGTGCCAGTAGTCGGACCCCAGGGGAGCCTGGAAACACCATATATTTT,CASSRTPGEPGNTIYF
NA,TRBV28,TRBJ2-1,NA,TGTGCCAGCAGTTCAAAGCAGGGAATCAATTTAAAGTACAATGAGCAGTTCTTC,CASSSKQGINLKYNEQFF
NA,TRBV7-2,TRBJ2-5,NA,TGTGCCAGCAGCTCCCCGACTGGGACCAAGTACTTC,CASSSPTGTKYF
TRBD2,TRBV7-8,TRBJ2-2,once,TGTGCCAGCAGCTTACTGGCTAGCGGGAGAGGGGAGCTGTTTTTT,CASSLLASGRGELFF
NA,TRBV28,TRBJ1-2,few,TGTGCCAGCACCCGCGGGGTGCAGGCTAATGGCTACACCTTC,CASTRGVQANGYTF
TRBD1,TRBV6-1,TRBJ2-5,NA,TGTGCCAGCAGTGCAGTCCGACAGGGGGCAATACGAGAGACCCAGTACTTC,CASSAVRQGAIRETQYF
NA,TRBV5-4,TRBJ2-2,NA,TGTGCCACCCACCCCCTGAGGGGGAACACCGGGGAGCTGTTTTTT,CATHPLRGNTGELFF
NA,TRBV10-2,TRBJ2-3,NA,TGCGCCAGCTGCTCCGGGACTGGGGTCACAGATACGCAGTATTTT,CASCSGTGVTDTQYF
NA,TRBV6-1,TRBJ1-1,NA,TGTGCCAGCAGTGAAACCATAGACACTGAAGCTTTCTTT,CASSETIDTEAFF
TRBD1,TRBV19,TRBJ2-7,NA,TGTGCCAGTAGCATCAAGACAGGGCCGGGGGAGCAGTACTTC,CASSIKTGPGEQYF
TRBD1,TRBV7-8,TRBJ1-5,NA,TGTGCCAGCAGCCCTCGACAGGGGGGAAATCAGCCCCAGCATTTT,CASSPRQGGNQPQHF
NA,TRBV27,TRBJ1-1,NA,TGTGCCAGCAGTTTATCTCACAGGACCCCCTTGAACACTGAAGCTTTCTTT,CASSLSHRTPLNTEAFF
NA,TRBV28,TRBJ1-1,NA,TGTGCCAGCGGCCGTGGAGGGAGGACTGAAGCTTTCTTT,CASGRGGRTEAFF
NA,TRBV2,TRBJ1-6,NA,TGTGCCAGCAGTTTGGACGCCGGCCGGAATTCACCCCTCCACTTT,CASSLDAGRNSPLHF
NA,TRBV4-1,TRBJ1-2,NA,TGCGCCAGCAGCCAAGGGAGGAGGGGGTCGCTTGTAAAGGATGGCTACACCTTC,CASSQGRRGSLVKDGYTF
NA,TRBV5-1,TRBJ1-5,NA,TGCGCCAGCAGCTGGGACGGGGGGCGCAGTCAGCCCCAGCATTTT,CASSWDGGRSQPQHF
TRBD2,TRBV5-1,TRBJ2-1,NA,TGCGCCAGCAGCCCCCTCCAAGCGGGAGTTACATATGAGCAGTTCTTC,CASSPLQAGVTYEQFF
NA,TRBV10-3,TRBJ1-2,few,TGTGCCATCAGTGACAGTAACTATGGCTACACCTTC,CAISDSNYGYTF
NA,TRBV11-2,TRBJ2-7,few,TGTGCCAGCAGCCCCATCAAGCGCCTCTACGAGCAGTACTTC,CASSPIKRLYEQYF
TRBD2,TRBV19,TRBJ2-3,once,TGTGCCAGTAGCAAAGCGGGACTCCTGGGAGATACGCAGTATTTT,CASSKAGLLGDTQYF